Below are 17 T cell receptor beta chains sequenced from a single sample in a study of shared clonotypes between healthy human individuals. Clones were sequenced by immunoSEQ multiplex PCR, and TCRdb holds only the in-frame ones, with some missing. The sample consists of some 2,000,000 clones, 85% to 95% of them appearing once. Sequenced input: naive CD4+ T cells sorted from blood. Subset of the sample: CD45RA+ positively selected. These receptors were taken from a man in his late teens or twenties in good health.

The rearrangement joins TRBV10-3 to TRBJ1-1; perhaps TRBD1 as D (5 bases). V was trimmed by 3 bases and J by 0 bases, leaving 14 bases between them. Germline V lookup: CDR1 ENHRY, CDR2 SYGVKD. This CDR3 is built from 16 residues. The CDR3 region has the DNA TGTGCCATCAGTGACGGAGGTGTGGGGCTGAACACTGAAGCTTTCTTT. Its translation is CAISDGGVGLNTEAFF.

The rearrangement joins TRBV10-3 to TRBJ2-2; D is possibly TRBD1 (6 bases). CDR3 length: 17 amino acids. Germline CDR1 and CDR2: ENHRY and SYGVKD. The V end was cut by 4 bases, the J end by 1 base, with 16 bases between. In nucleotides, the CDR3 is TGTGCCATCAGTGGAGTGAGCCCCAGGGGGAACACCGGGGAGCTGTTTTTT. Amino acid sequence: CAISGVSPRGNTGELFF.

The CDR3 sequence: CASSIHPRGQRSYNSPLHF. In nucleotides, the CDR3 is TGTGCCAGTAGTATCCATCCCAGGGGGCAACGGTCCTATAATTCACCCCTCCACTTT. This sequence joins TRBV19 and TRBJ1-6; 8 nucleotides agree with TRBD1. J lost 1 base, V lost 3 bases, and 11 bases had no gene match. This CDR3 has 19 amino acids. Germline values: CDR1 LNHDA, CDR2 SQIVND (reference sequence).

A remark on this clone: At the DNA level, this CDR3 is encoded by other sequences in the same sample as well. The chain uses TRBV7-8 and TRBJ2-7; 11 bases are shared with TRBD1. There are 15 residues in the CDR3. The J segment lost 4 bases and the V segment lost 0 bases, leaving 2 bases of the junction unmatched. From germline, CDR1 is SGHVS and CDR2 FQNEAQ. The CDR3 region is CASSLAGTGGYEQYF. In nucleotides, the CDR3 is TGTGCCAGCAGCTTAGCAGGGACAGGGGGATACGAGCAGTACTTC.

This clone has just one count. The V call is TRBV18, the J call TRBJ2-7; D is unclear. The CDR3 contains 15 residues. The germline V gene encodes CDR1 KGHSH and CDR2 LQKENI. V shed 0 bases and J shed 2 bases, with 11 bases lying between them. In nucleotides, the CDR3 is TGTGCCAGCTCACCACCCCTGGGCGAGACCTACGAGCAGTACTTC. This gives the protein CASSPPLGETYEQYF.

The chain couples TRBV7-9 to TRBJ2-3; unclear D gene. The ends were cut back, 5 bases at V and 2 bases at J, with 11 bases in the middle. CDR3 length equals 14 residues. CDR1 and CDR2 from the germline V gene are SEHNR and FQNEAQ (reference sequence). The CDR3 here is CASSTDSPTDTQYF. CDR3 nucleotide sequence: TGTGCCAGCAGCACCGACTCACCCACAGATACGCAGTATTTT.

The chain employs TRBV9 and TRBJ2-5; TRBD1 matches at 7 bases. Germline CDR1 reads SGDLS; CDR2 reads YYNGEE. V was clipped by 1 base and J by 5 bases; unmatched bases: 2. This CDR3 has 13 amino acids. The DNA for the CDR3 is TGTGCCAGCAGCGTAACGACAGGGGAGACCCAGTACTTC. Its protein is CASSVTTGETQYF.

The CDR3: CASSEPGTRGYEQYF. CDR3 in DNA: TGTGCCAGCAGTGAACCAGGGACTAGAGGCTACGAGCAGTACTTC. The gene calls are TRBV25-1 and TRBJ2-7, with 8 bases fitting TRBD2. The CDR3 is 15 amino acids. The V and J ends lost 2 bases and 3 bases, in that order; junction bases with no gene match: 6. From germline, CDR1 is MGHDK and CDR2 SYGVNS.

This clone came up once. The chain is built from TRBV5-1 and TRBJ2-7; unclear D gene. Per the germline V gene, CDR1 is SGHRS and CDR2 is YFSETQ. The CDR3 consists of 16 residues. V lost 0 bases, J lost 5 bases, and 18 bases lay in between. CDR3 sequence: CASSLGGMGKSHEQYF. In DNA, the CDR3 is TGCGCCAGCAGCTTGGGTGGGATGGGGAAGTCCCACGAGCAGTACTTC.

The chain has TRBV4-1 and TRBJ1-6, with 10 bases aligning to TRBD1. Germline lookup yields CDR1 MGHRA and CDR2 YSYEKL. V was pared by 1 base and J by 10 bases, with 7 bases of the junction left unmatched. CDR3 length: 16 residues. CDR3 sequence (DNA): TGCGCCAGCAGCCAAGGCTGGACAGGGGGTGGATCACCCCTCCACTTT. Translated: CASSQGWTGGGSPLHF.

The rearrangement joins TRBV5-6 to TRBJ2-3; TRBD1 aligns across 7 bases. The CDR3 consists of 14 residues. Germline V gene sequence: CDR1 SGHDT, CDR2 YYEEEE. J was trimmed by 10 bases and V by 7 bases; bases with no gene match: 15. The CDR3 protein is CASALGFVGGAQYF. CDR3 bases: TGTGCCAGCGCCCTAGGCTTCGTAGGGGGCGCGCAGTATTTT.

This clone occurred once. One base separates it from a far larger clone, so it is likely a read error. The CDR3 spells CASSADRGNTEAFF. The CDR3 coding sequence is TGTGCCAGCAGTGCGGACAGGGGGAACACTGAAGCTTTCTTT. The chain recombines TRBV6-1 with TRBJ1-1, with 9 bases fitting TRBD1. This CDR3 has 14 residues. The germline CDR1 and CDR2 sequences are MNHNS and SASEGT. With V trimmed by 4 bases and J by 1 base, 1 base remained unmatched.

V and J are TRBV6-1 and TRBJ2-6; D unclear. From germline, CDR1 is MNHNS and CDR2 SASEGT. The CDR3 has 14 residues. V was shortened by 8 bases and J by 0 bases, with 8 bases between the two germline ends. The DNA for the CDR3 is TGTGCCAGCGACTTACCCTCTGGGGCCAACGTCCTGACTTTC. It encodes CASDLPSGANVLTF.

V gene TRBV29-1 combines with J gene TRBJ2-3, with D unresolved. Trimming stripped 7 bases from V and 4 bases from J, with 12 bases between. The CDR3 loop spans 12 amino acids. CDR1 is SQVTM and CDR2 is ANQGSEA in the germline V gene. DNA for the CDR3: TGCAGCGCTATCGTCCGGGCAGATACGCAGTATTTT. This encodes CSAIVRADTQYF.

The genes are TRBV25-1 and TRBJ1-6, with 8 bases matching TRBD1. Trimming cost V 6 bases and J 7 bases; bases outside gene matches: 5. Germline loops: CDR1 MGHDK, CDR2 SYGVNS. CDR3 length: 14 amino acids. This chain's CDR3 is CASRTGQVNSPLHF. CDR3 DNA sequence: TGTGCCAGCAGAACGGGACAGGTGAATTCACCCCTCCACTTT.

This chain uses TRBV5-1 with TRBJ2-3; 12 positions match TRBD2. Per the germline V gene, CDR1 is SGHRS and CDR2 is YFSETQ. Losses at the gene ends were 2 bases for V and 6 bases for J; bases not matched to a gene: 7. The CDR3 spans 16 residues. CDR3 coding DNA: TGCGCCAGCAGCTTCCTAGCGGGAGGGCCGGGTGATACGCAGTATTTT. It encodes CASSFLAGGPGDTQYF.

The CDR3 protein is CASSDLANYGYTF. CDR3 sequence (DNA): TGTGCCAGCAGTGACTTAGCTAACTATGGCTACACCTTC. The chain links TRBV6-1 to TRBJ1-2, with D unclear. This CDR3 has 13 residues. The germline V gene has CDR1 MNHNS and CDR2 SASEGT. Trimming left V 3 bases short and J 0 bases short, with 5 bases between.